The 17 T cell receptor beta chains given below trace back to one sample, sequenced in a study of blood T cell repertoires in COVID-19. Here immunoSEQ multiplex PCR was the method, and the copy in TCRdb shows in-frame clones only, minus some. The sample holds roughly 250,000 clones; approximately 84% are singletons and the top ten take roughly 8.6%. What was sequenced was peripheral blood. The source is a human donor in a cohort sampled during active COVID-19.

The rearrangement links TRBV5-4 to TRBJ2-5; TRBD1 might be the D (6 bases). The CDR3 contains 17 residues. CDR1 and CDR2 from the germline V gene are SGHNT and YYREEE (reference sequence). V dropped 0 bases and J dropped 4 bases, with 19 bases sitting between them. The CDR3 here is CASSLDTQGIGGETQYF. CDR3 nucleotide sequence: TGTGCCAGCAGCTTGGACACCCAGGGGATTGGGGGAGAGACCCAGTACTTC.

The CDR3 nucleotides are TGTGCCAGCAGCGCCCTGACAGACTATGGCTACACCTTC. This sequence encodes CASSALTDYGYTF. The chain joins TRBV28 to TRBJ1-2, with D possibly being TRBD1 (5 bases). Germline-derived CDR1 and CDR2 are MDHEN and SYDVKM. This CDR3 has 13 residues. V was cut by 6 bases and J by 3 bases, with 11 bases left in between.

The J gene is TRBJ2-7, the V gene TRBV14; 7 positions match TRBD2. The CDR3 length is 18 residues. Germline assignment: CDR1 SGHDN and CDR2 FVKESK. V lost 0 bases, J lost 2 bases, and 13 bases stayed unmatched. The CDR3 loop reads CASSQETSGARGTYEQYF. CDR3 DNA sequence: TGTGCCAGCAGCCAAGAAACCAGCGGGGCGAGAGGGACCTACGAGCAGTACTTC.

As DNA, the CDR3 is TGCAGTGCTAGACCCTACGATACGCAGTATTTT. It specifies CSARPYDTQYF. This chain uses TRBV20-1 with TRBJ2-3, with D uncertain. V lost 2 bases and J lost 6, with 6 bases in between. The germline V gene encodes CDR1 DFQATT and CDR2 SNEGSKA (reference sequence). The CDR3 is 11 amino acids.

This chain connects TRBV7-8 to TRBJ2-7; 7 positions agree with TRBD1. Trimming took 4 bases from V and 2 from J; bases not matched to a gene: 5. Germline-derived CDR1 and CDR2 are SGHVS and FQNEAQ. The CDR3 spans 14 residues. The CDR3 is CASSSTGITYEQYF. The CDR3 DNA follows: TGTGCCAGCAGCTCGACAGGGATTACCTACGAGCAGTACTTC.

The V and J genes are TRBV19 and TRBJ1-6, with a weak D call TRBD1 (5 bases). The CDR3 is made up of 14 amino acids. Germline V gene sequence: CDR1 LNHDA, CDR2 SQIVND (reference sequence). Deletions cut 6 bases from V and 8 bases from J, with 14 bases between. CDR3 amino acids: CASSSGLVYSPLHF. The CDR3 region has the DNA TGTGCCAGTAGCTCGGGACTAGTGTATTCACCCCTCCACTTT.

The chain uses TRBV7-8 and TRBJ2-7; D perhaps matches TRBD1 (5 bases). The CDR3 spans 14 residues. V was cut by 5 bases and J by 3 bases, with 14 bases left in between. Germline V gene sequence: CDR1 SGHVS, CDR2 FQNEAQ. CDR3 nucleotides: TGTGCCAGCAGCAGAGGCACACAGGTCTACGAGCAGTACTTC. Translating gives CASSRGTQVYEQYF.

The rearrangement uses TRBV5-1 and TRBJ1-6; D might be TRBD1 (6 bases). Germline V gene sequence: CDR1 SGHRS, CDR2 YFSETQ. With 5 bases removed from V and 8 bases from J, the gap between germline ends came to 17 bases. The CDR3 totals 15 residues. The CDR3 region is CASSGSGTLDSPLHF. In DNA, the CDR3 is TGCGCCAGCAGTGGTTCCGGGACATTGGATTCACCCCTCCACTTT.

This clone has a single count. The gene calls are TRBV6-6 and TRBJ2-3, with a tentative D call TRBD2 (5 bases). This CDR3 has 15 residues. V was pared by 6 bases and J by 3 bases, with 16 bases between. Germline V CDR1 and CDR2: MNHNY, SVGAGI (reference sequence). The CDR3 sequence: CASSFGEEGTDTQYF. CDR3 DNA sequence: TGTGCCAGCAGCTTCGGGGAAGAGGGTACAGATACGCAGTATTTT.

This clone was counted once. The rearrangement uses TRBV7-9 and TRBJ1-1; 7 positions agree with TRBD1. The CDR3 extends over 14 amino acids. Germline trimming cut 5 bases from V and 2 bases from J; bases unmatched to any gene: 5. Per the germline V gene, CDR1 is SEHNR and CDR2 is FQNEAQ (reference sequence). CDR3 sequence: CASSQGQQNTEAFF. CDR3 coding DNA: TGTGCCAGCAGCCAGGGACAGCAAAACACTGAAGCTTTCTTT.

The chain is built from TRBV5-6 and TRBJ1-3; 7 nucleotides agree with TRBD1. CDR1 is SGHDT, CDR2 YYEEEE, per germline. Trimming at V came to 2 bases and at J to 1 base, leaving 0 bases not matched to a gene. The CDR3 has 14 amino acids. DNA for the CDR3: TGTGCCAGCAGCTTACAGGGGTCTGGAAACACCATATATTTT. This gives the protein CASSLQGSGNTIYF.

This chain connects TRBV7-9 to TRBJ1-1; possibly TRBD1 for D (5 bases). CDR3 length: 13 amino acids. Trimming pared 6 bases from V and 4 bases from J, leaving 12 bases between. Germline CDR1 and CDR2: SEHNR and FQNEAQ (reference sequence). The CDR3 reads CASRVGGTTEAFF. Written as DNA, the CDR3 is TGTGCCAGCAGGGTCGGGGGGACCACTGAAGCTTTCTTT.

The chain is built from TRBV19 and TRBJ2-5; perhaps TRBD2 as D (5 bases). The CDR3 consists of 16 residues. Germline V gene data show CDR1 as LNHDA and CDR2 as SQIVND (reference sequence). The V end was cut by 6 bases, the J end by 5 bases, with 22 bases between. CDR3 bases: TGTGCCAGTAGGGGAGAACGGACTGCCGGCGGGGAGACCCAGTACTTC. As protein: CASRGERTAGGETQYF.

The chain joins TRBV5-1 to TRBJ2-3; 8 nucleotides align to TRBD2. The germline gives CDR1 SGHRS, CDR2 YFSETQ. This CDR3 spans 14 amino acids. V shed 2 bases and J 6 bases; nucleotides not matched to a gene: 5. The CDR3 coding sequence is TGCGCCAGCAGCTTAGCTAGCGGGTCTGATACGCAGTATTTT. This encodes CASSLASGSDTQYF. The full variable domain, its missing parts supplied by reference TRBV5-1 and TRBJ2-3, is KAGVTQTPRYLIKTRGQQVTLSCSPISGHRSVSWYQQTPGQGLQFLFEYFSETQRNKGNFPGRFSGRQFSNSRSEMNVSTLELGDSALYLCASSLASGSDTQYFGPGTRLTVL.

This clone came up many times. V and J are TRBV28 and TRBJ1-6, with TRBD1 as a possible D gene (6 bases). Germline assignment: CDR1 MDHEN and CDR2 SYDVKM. The ends were cut back, 5 bases at V and 7 bases at J, with 24 bases in the middle. This CDR3 spans 18 amino acids. The CDR3 loop reads CASSPWGRGRSANSPLHF. Here the CDR3 DNA reads TGTGCCAGCAGTCCATGGGGCAGGGGTAGGTCGGCGAATTCACCCCTCCACTTT.

This rearrangement joins TRBV2 to TRBJ2-1, with TRBD1 matching over 9 bases. CDR3 length: 14 residues. The V gene's germline CDR1 is SNHLY and CDR2 FYNNEI. The trim removed 6 bases at V and 7 bases at J, leaving 7 bases unmatched. The chain's CDR3 is CASRAGTGLNEQFF. CDR3 DNA sequence: TGTGCCAGCAGGGCCGGGACAGGGTTGAATGAGCAGTTCTTC. Using reference TRBV2 and TRBJ2-1 for the parts outside the CDR3, the full variable domain is EPEVTQTPSHQVTQMGQEVILRCVPISNHLYFYWYRQILGQKVEFLVSFYNNEISEKSEIFDDQFSVERPDGSNFTLKIRSTKLEDSAMYFCASRAGTGLNEQFFGPGTRLTVL.

The chain has TRBV27 and TRBJ2-7, with D tentatively TRBD1 (6 bases). The V end lost 5 bases, the J end lost 5 bases, and 16 bases lay between the germline ends. The germline V gene encodes CDR1 MNHEY and CDR2 SMNVEV (reference sequence). This CDR3 has 14 residues. Written as DNA, the CDR3 is TGTGCCAGCAGTCTCGACAGGAATCGGAACGAGCAGTACTTC. Its protein is CASSLDRNRNEQYF.